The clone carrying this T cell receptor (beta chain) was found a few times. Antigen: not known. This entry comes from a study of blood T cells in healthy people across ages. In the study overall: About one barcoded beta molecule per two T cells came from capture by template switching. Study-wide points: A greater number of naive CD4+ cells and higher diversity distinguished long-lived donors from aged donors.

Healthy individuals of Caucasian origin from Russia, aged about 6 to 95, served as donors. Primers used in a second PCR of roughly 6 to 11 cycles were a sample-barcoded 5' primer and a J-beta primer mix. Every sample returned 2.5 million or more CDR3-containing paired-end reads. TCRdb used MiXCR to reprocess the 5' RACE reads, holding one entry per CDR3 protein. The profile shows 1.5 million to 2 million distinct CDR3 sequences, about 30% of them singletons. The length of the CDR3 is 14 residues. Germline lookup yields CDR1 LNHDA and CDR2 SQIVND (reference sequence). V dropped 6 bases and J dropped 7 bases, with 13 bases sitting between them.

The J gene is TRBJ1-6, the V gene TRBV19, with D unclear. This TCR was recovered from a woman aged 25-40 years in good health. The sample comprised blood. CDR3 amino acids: CASREKTANSPLHF. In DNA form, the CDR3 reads TGTGCCAGTAGGGAGAAAACGGCAAATTCACCCCTCCACTTT.